These 14 T cell receptor beta chains originate from one sample sequenced in a study of T cells after posttransplantation cyclophosphamide. Sequencing used immunoSEQ multiplex PCR; TCRdb keeps in-frame clones, though not all of them. This sample includes tens of thousands of clones with no singletons; its ten biggest clones take up roughly 2.5%. Sequenced input: PBMCs. These TCRs come from a man aged 45-65 years in good health, CMV-negative, and a related stem cell transplant donor.

This clone was seen repeatedly, ten times or more. The chain is built from TRBV4-1 and TRBJ2-1, with 7 bases fitting TRBD2. Germline V CDR1 and CDR2: MGHRA, YSYEKL. V was clipped by 4 bases and J by 6 bases; unmatched bases: 15. CDR3 length equals 17 residues. The CDR3 DNA reads as TGCGCCAGCAGCCGGGCGGGGGTGGCGCTCCTAGGCAATGAGCAGTTCTTC. Encoded protein: CASSRAGVALLGNEQFF.

This clone was recorded at least ten times. The V gene is TRBV7-8, the J gene TRBJ1-2, with 8 bases lining up with TRBD1. J was trimmed by 6 bases and V by 4 bases; bases with no gene match: 10. Germline CDR1 and CDR2: SGHVS and FQNEAQ. This CDR3 region has 15 residues. The CDR3 loop reads CASSSKGQVLNGYTF. The CDR3 bases are TGTGCCAGCAGCTCGAAGGGACAGGTGTTGAATGGCTACACCTTC.

This clone was counted ten times or more. The chain is built from TRBV7-9 and TRBJ1-2; 9 bases fit TRBD1. Germline CDR1 SEHNR, CDR2 FQNEAQ (reference sequence). This CDR3 region has 17 residues. J was trimmed by 8 bases and V by 4 bases; bases with no gene match: 17. CDR3 in DNA: TGTGCCAGCAGCTCGGGACAGGGCATCCAGTTAAGCGTAGGCTACACCTTC. This gives the protein CASSSGQGIQLSVGYTF.

Ten or more counts support this clone. The V and J genes are TRBV18 and TRBJ2-7; 7 nucleotides line up with TRBD2. The CDR3 totals 12 residues. Germline values: CDR1 KGHSH, CDR2 LQKENI. V lost 2 bases and J lost 6; bases outside the gene matches: 1. DNA of the CDR3: TGTGCCAGCTCACCAGCTAGCGGCGAGCAGTACTTC. This codes for CASSPASGEQYF.

The chain employs TRBV21-1 and TRBJ2-7; the table's D call, TRBD2, has no DNA check behind it. TRBV21-1 is a pseudogene segment. There are 15 residues in the CDR3. For the CDR3, the DNA is TGTGCCAGCAGCATACCCTACCAAGACCCGGGCGAGCAGTACTTC. Translating gives CASSIPYQDPGEQYF.

This clone has a count of ten or more. The chain combines TRBV7-8 with TRBJ2-2; D possibly corresponds to TRBD2 (6 bases). The CDR3 consists of 14 residues. V lost 4 bases and J 4 bases, leaving 10 bases between the germline ends. Per germline, CDR1 SGHVS and CDR2 FQNEAQ. In nucleotides, the CDR3 is TGTGCCAGCAGCTCCGGGACTCTCACCGGGGAGCTGTTTTTT. Translating it yields CASSSGTLTGELFF.

The table lists this clone with many counts. The chain combines TRBV5-4 with TRBJ2-5; 8 bases are shared with TRBD1. V trimming: 4 bases; J trimming: 3 bases; junction bases outside the gene matches: 5. Germline loops: CDR1 SGHNT, CDR2 YYREEE (reference sequence). This CDR3 has 14 amino acids. CDR3 sequence (DNA): TGTGCCAGCAGCACCGGACAGGGCAAAGAGACCCAGTACTTC. As protein: CASSTGQGKETQYF.

Comments on this clone: The same CDR3 arises from other DNA sequences in this sample as well. The rearrangement uses TRBV4-3 and TRBJ2-3, with 10 bases identical to TRBD2. The CDR3 totals 18 residues. With 3 bases clipped from V and 4 bases from J, the junction kept 13 bases outside the gene matches. Per the germline V gene, CDR1 is LGHNA and CDR2 is YSLEER. The CDR3, as DNA: TGCGCCAGCAGCCAGACCCCGAGCGGGGGGGCTGGGGCAGATACGCAGTATTTT. The encoded protein is CASSQTPSGGAGADTQYF.

This clone appeared many times. The chain couples TRBV5-1 to TRBJ1-4; 8 bases agree with TRBD1. The CDR3 has 14 residues. V dropped 4 bases and J dropped 8; count of bases not matched to a gene: 7. Germline CDR1 reads SGHRS; CDR2 reads YFSETQ. CDR3 bases: TGCGCCAGCAGCCCGGACAGGGTAGGGGAAAAACTGTTTTTT. This sequence encodes CASSPDRVGEKLFF.

The chain employs TRBV27 and TRBJ1-6; 7 nucleotides line up with TRBD1. The CDR3 has 17 residues. Germline lookup yields CDR1 MNHEY and CDR2 SMNVEV (reference sequence). V lost 6 bases to trimming and J lost 2 bases; unmatched junction nucleotides: 10. The CDR3, as DNA: TGTGCCAGCAGCCGACTCACAGGGGACACCTATAATTCACCCCTCCACTTT. Translation gives CASSRLTGDTYNSPLHF.

This chain links TRBV27 with TRBJ1-1; D gene ambiguous. Trimming left V 9 bases short and J 6 bases short, with 17 bases between. Looked up from germline, CDR1 is MNHEY and CDR2 is SMNVEV (reference sequence). There are 13 residues in the CDR3. The CDR3 reads CASSPVYNAEAFF. In DNA form, the CDR3 reads TGTGCCAGTTCTCCGGTCTATAACGCTGAAGCTTTCTTT.

This clone was detected ten times or more. The chain is built from TRBV5-4 and TRBJ2-7; 11 bases are a match to TRBD2. This CDR3 has 16 amino acids. Germline loops: CDR1 SGHNT, CDR2 YYREEE (reference sequence). J was trimmed by 2 bases and V by 6 bases; bases with no gene match: 10. CDR3 coding DNA: TGTGCCAGCAAACCCCTCCCGACTAGCGGGACCTACGAGCAGTACTTC. Its translation: CASKPLPTSGTYEQYF.

This clone occurred many times. The chain has TRBV19 and TRBJ2-7, with TRBD2 as a possible D gene (5 bases). Trimming took off 5 bases at V and 5 bases at J, with 13 bases between the two ends. This CDR3 contains 13 residues. The germline V gene has CDR1 LNHDA and CDR2 SQIVND (reference sequence). The CDR3 region has the DNA TGTGCCAGTAGTGAGGGATGGCTGCACGAGCAGTACTTC. This gives the protein CASSEGWLHEQYF.

This clone was picked up many times. This chain links TRBV5-1 with TRBJ2-1; possibly TRBD1 for D (6 bases). This CDR3 is built from 15 residues. Germline V gene lookup returns CDR1 SGHRS and CDR2 YFSETQ. Trimming took off 0 bases at V and 2 bases at J, with 9 bases between the two ends. CDR3 protein: CASSLVGAPYNEQFF. The CDR3 DNA reads TGCGCCAGCAGCTTGGTGGGGGCCCCCTACAATGAGCAGTTCTTC.